This TCR beta chain derives from a study of cytotoxic CD8 clonotypes in ibrutinib-treated CLL. The assay was immunoSEQ multiplex PCR, and TCRdb's table has in-frame clones only and misses some. The sample holds about 150,000 clones; approximately 80% are singletons and the top ten take 10% to 15%. The source of this sequence is a human donor with chronic lymphocytic leukemia. Sequencing was performed on PBMCs, taken after 12 months of ibrutinib treatment.

The CDR3 loop is CASSRFTGPYEQYF. DNA for the CDR3: TGTGCCAGTAGTCGATTCACAGGGCCTTACGAGCAGTACTTC. V gene TRBV19 combines with J gene TRBJ2-7; perhaps TRBD1 as D (6 bases). Germline assignment: CDR1 LNHDA and CDR2 SQIVND (reference sequence). There are 14 residues in the CDR3. Between the trimmed V and J ends, which lost 5 bases and 4 bases, there was a span of 15 bases.